A single sample gave rise to the 5 T cell receptor beta chains below, sequenced in a study of CD8+CD57+ T cells in acquired aplastic anemia. Genomic DNA acted as the template from which TCR beta VDJ combination and CDR3 sequence profiling were carried out. TCRdb recomputed calls from the reads with MiXCR, one row per CDR3 protein. Of under 200,000 distinct CDR3 sequences listed, approximately 50% were seen once; the top ten hold around a tenth. CD8+CD57+ cell expansion, shown by flow cytometry, had occurred in the patients selected for sequencing. Source material: sorted CD4+, CD8+, or CD8+CD57+ T cells (not recorded which) from PBMCs. Receptors were obtained from a human donor with aplastic anemia.

This clonotype was counted only a few times. This sequence joins TRBV9 and TRBJ2-1; 9 bases are shared with TRBD2. Germline CDR1 is SGDLS and CDR2 is YYNGEE. The trim removed 0 bases at V and 4 bases at J, leaving 8 bases unmatched. The CDR3 runs 17 residues. The CDR3 here is CASSVERGAGGYNEQFF. The CDR3 bases are TGTGCCAGCAGCGTAGAGAGGGGAGCGGGAGGATACAATGAGCAGTTCTTC. The whole variable domain, filled in from reference TRBV9 and TRBJ2-1, reads DSGVTQTPKHLITATGQRVTLRCSPRSGDLSVYWYQQSLDQGLQFLIQYYNGEERAKGNILERFSAQQFPDLHSELNLSSLELGDSALYFCASSVERGAGGYNEQFFGPGTRLTVL.

The J gene is TRBJ1-1, the V gene TRBV15; TRBD1 matches at 9 bases. Germline V gene lookup returns CDR1 LNHNV and CDR2 YYDKDF (reference sequence). Trimming at V came to 5 bases and at J to 6 bases, leaving 4 bases not matched to a gene. The CDR3 length is 13 residues. Here the CDR3 reads CATSGQGKAEAFF. The CDR3 bases are TGTGCCACCAGCGGACAGGGGAAAGCTGAAGCTTTCTTT.

The chain uses TRBV24-1 and TRBJ2-3, with TRBD2 matching over 7 bases. The CDR3 consists of 14 residues. The germline gives CDR1 KGHDR, CDR2 SFDVKD. Trimming cost V 11 bases and J 2 bases; bases outside gene matches: 9. The DNA of the CDR3 is TGTGCCATTGCGGACGGGGGGTACACAGATACGCAGTATTTT. This encodes CAIADGGYTDTQYF.

The rearrangement uses TRBV20-1 and TRBJ2-7, with TRBD1 as a possible D gene (5 bases). This CDR3 has 14 residues. Germline-derived CDR1 and CDR2 are DFQATT and SNEGSKA (reference sequence). The V and J ends lost 6 bases and 1 base respectively, with 16 bases between them. Written as DNA, the CDR3 is TGCAGTGCCGTTCTCTCTTCAGGGTCCTACGAGCAGTACTTC. Translated: CSAVLSSGSYEQYF.

The sample holds a few counts of this clonotype. The chain couples TRBV20-1 to TRBJ2-1, with 13 bases lining up with TRBD2. Per germline, CDR1 DFQATT and CDR2 SNEGSKA (reference sequence). The V segment lost 6 bases and the J segment 7 bases; nucleotides outside the gene matches: 6. The length of the CDR3 is 14 residues. The CDR3 sequence is CSALGLAGRNEQFF. CDR3 DNA: TGCAGTGCCCTGGGACTAGCGGGAAGGAATGAGCAGTTCTTC.